Listed here are 18 T cell receptor beta chains from one sample, sequenced in a study of blood T cell repertoires in COVID-19. TCRdb's copy holds only in-frame clones and misses some; the assay was immunoSEQ multiplex PCR. The sample has over 300,000 clones; roughly nine tenths are singletons. The source material was peripheral blood. The source is a man between 35 and 55 years old with acute or convalescent COVID-19.

This chain uses TRBV19 with TRBJ2-5, with D perhaps matching TRBD1 (6 bases). The CDR3 runs to 15 residues. Trimming removed 5 bases at V and 2 bases at J, with 15 bases between. Germline V gene data show CDR1 as LNHDA and CDR2 as SQIVND (reference sequence). CDR3 region: CASSGRWGRQETQYF. The DNA for the CDR3 is TGTGCCAGTAGTGGACGATGGGGGCGGCAAGAGACCCAGTACTTC.

The rearrangement links TRBV21-1 to TRBJ1-3. TRBV21-1 is listed as a pseudogene. The CDR3 runs 19 residues. CDR3 sequence reads: CASGGGQGPPRGSGNTIYF. In DNA, the CDR3 is TGTGCCAGCGGGGGAGGGCAGGGCCCCCCTCGTGGGTCTGGAAACACCATATATTTT.

The chain employs TRBV6-1 and TRBJ2-2; D gene uncertain. Trimming left V 3 bases short and J 4 bases short, with 9 bases between. CDR1 is MNHNS and CDR2 is SASEGT in the germline V gene. The CDR3 totals 14 residues. The DNA for the CDR3 is TGTGCCAGCAGTGAGGCTAGAACCACCGGGGAGCTGTTTTTT. Its translation: CASSEARTTGELFF.

For this clone: Compared with germline, one end of the junction differs, possibly owing to a read error. The genes are TRBV27 and TRBJ1-2; 9 bases are shared with TRBD1. The CDR3 contains 13 residues. Germline V gene lookup returns CDR1 MNHEY and CDR2 SMNVEV (reference sequence). The chain's CDR3 is CASSSAGTGIRVF. For the CDR3, the DNA is TGTGCCAGCAGTTCGGCCGGGACAGGGATTAGAGTCTTT.

The chain recombines TRBV5-6 with TRBJ2-1; TRBD1 might be the D (5 bases). The CDR3 extends over 11 amino acids. Germline assignment: CDR1 SGHDT and CDR2 YYEEEE. Trimming pared 2 bases from V and 10 bases from J, leaving 7 bases between. The CDR3 DNA reads as TGTGCCAGCAGCTTCAGGGTGGAGCAGTTCTTC. Its protein product is CASSFRVEQFF.

This chain links TRBV27 with TRBJ1-1; D may be TRBD1 (5 bases). V was clipped by 2 bases and J by 5 bases, with 9 bases between them. The germline V gene has CDR1 MNHEY and CDR2 SMNVEV (reference sequence). The CDR3 is made up of 13 amino acids. The CDR3 DNA follows: TGTGCCAGCAGTTTAATTGACAGTACTGAAGCTTTCTTT. Its translation: CASSLIDSTEAFF.

The V gene is TRBV6-5, the J gene TRBJ2-7, with D perhaps matching TRBD2 (5 bases). This CDR3 has 13 amino acids. The V end lost 5 bases, the J end lost 6 bases, and 14 bases lay between the germline ends. CDR1 is MNHEY, CDR2 SVGAGI, per germline. The CDR3 is CASSRPLGIEQYF. The CDR3 DNA reads TGTGCCAGCAGTCGCCCCCTCGGGATCGAGCAGTACTTC.

The chain combines TRBV28 with TRBJ1-2, with 10 bases fitting TRBD1. CDR1 is MDHEN and CDR2 is SYDVKM in the germline V gene. V gave up 6 bases and J gave up 6 bases; unmatched junction bases: 13. This CDR3 has 16 residues. As DNA, the CDR3 is TGTGCCAGCAGAGCTAAACCGGGACAGGGGTGGGATGGCTACACCTTC. It yields the protein CASRAKPGQGWDGYTF.

The chain uses TRBV28 and TRBJ1-4, with 7 bases that match TRBD1. CDR1 is MDHEN, CDR2 SYDVKM, per germline. The CDR3 has 18 amino acids. V shed 5 bases and J 3 bases; nucleotides not matched to a gene: 15. CDR3 sequence (DNA): TGTGCCAGCAGTCCCCCCATCGACAGGGCGAATGCTAATGAAAAACTGTTTTTT. Translation gives CASSPPIDRANANEKLFF.

The J gene is TRBJ2-2, the V gene TRBV5-6; 7 nucleotides agree with TRBD1. Trimming at V came to 5 bases and at J to 0 bases, leaving 10 bases not matched to a gene. The germline V gene encodes CDR1 SGHDT and CDR2 YYEEEE. This CDR3 contains 17 residues. The CDR3 bases are TGTGCCAGCAGTTCTGTTTTGGACAGGTCGAACACCGGGGAGCTGTTTTTT. Protein sequence: CASSSVLDRSNTGELFF.

The rearrangement uses TRBV10-3 and TRBJ1-2, with TRBD1 as a possible D gene (5 bases). Germline-derived CDR1 and CDR2 are ENHRY and SYGVKD. The ends were cut back, 3 bases at V and 4 bases at J, with 12 bases in the middle. This CDR3 is 14 amino acids long. The CDR3: CAISDEGASYGYTF. The CDR3 nucleotides are TGTGCCATCAGTGACGAAGGGGCGAGCTATGGCTACACCTTC.

This chain joins TRBV28 and TRBJ2-7, with 7 bases lining up with TRBD1. This CDR3 spans 14 amino acids. The germline gives CDR1 MDHEN, CDR2 SYDVKM. J lost 9 bases, V lost 5 bases, and 13 bases had no gene match. This chain's CDR3 is CASSHDRDLRVQYF. Here the CDR3 DNA reads TGTGCCAGCAGTCATGACAGGGACCTACGAGTGCAGTACTTC.

The chain couples TRBV6-5 to TRBJ2-7, with D unresolved. This CDR3 comprises 13 residues. The V end was cut by 6 bases, the J end by 5 bases, with 14 bases between. The germline V gene encodes CDR1 MNHEY and CDR2 SVGAGI. The CDR3 nucleotides are TGTGCCAGCAGGGTCCCAGGCGTCGACGAGCAGTACTTC. Its translation: CASRVPGVDEQYF.

The chain couples TRBV5-4 to TRBJ1-1; D unclear. Germline V gene lookup returns CDR1 SGHNT and CDR2 YYREEE (reference sequence). V lost 7 bases, J lost 0 bases, and 10 bases lay in between. The CDR3 spans 13 residues. CDR3 amino acids: CASSLGVNTEAFF. CDR3 nucleotides: TGTGCCAGCTCTCTGGGAGTGAACACTGAAGCTTTCTTT.

The V call is TRBV27, the J call TRBJ1-1, with a possible D match to TRBD1 (5 bases). The CDR3 runs 13 residues. CDR1 and CDR2 (germline): MNHEY, SMNVEV (reference sequence). Trimming removed 7 bases from V and 4 bases from J, with 13 bases in between. Here the CDR3 reads CASKRGEATEAFF. The CDR3 nucleotides are TGTGCCAGCAAGCGAGGGGAGGCCACTGAAGCTTTCTTT.

V and J are TRBV11-2 and TRBJ2-2; 8 bases line up with TRBD1. This CDR3 has 13 residues. Germline loops: CDR1 SGHAT, CDR2 FQNNGV. Trimming took 5 bases from V and 6 from J; bases not matched to a gene: 2. Here the CDR3 reads CASSRTGPGELFF. The CDR3 nucleotides read TGTGCCAGCAGCCGGACAGGGCCCGGGGAGCTGTTTTTT.

The chain couples TRBV15 to TRBJ1-1, with 7 bases matching TRBD1. Looked up from germline, CDR1 is LNHNV and CDR2 is YYDKDF (reference sequence). CDR3 length: 15 amino acids. V was pared by 1 base and J by 3 bases, with 5 bases of the junction left unmatched. CDR3 nucleotides: TGTGCCACCAGCAGAGGACAGGGATGGGACACTGAAGCTTTCTTT. Amino acids: CATSRGQGWDTEAFF.

The chain employs TRBV19 and TRBJ2-1; 7 bases map to TRBD2. The length of the CDR3 is 15 residues. Germline V gene sequence: CDR1 LNHDA, CDR2 SQIVND (reference sequence). With 1 base clipped from V and 3 bases from J, the junction kept 3 bases outside the gene matches. The CDR3 DNA reads as TGTGCCAGTAGTATAGCTGCGGGAGACTACAATGAGCAGTTCTTC. Translated: CASSIAAGDYNEQFF. The complete variable domain, with remaining parts taken from reference TRBV19 and TRBJ2-1, reads DGGITQSPKYLFRKEGQNVTLSCEQNLNHDAMYWYRQDPGQGLRLIYYSQIVNDFQKGDIAEGYSVSREKKESFPLTVTSAQKNPTAFYLCASSIAAGDYNEQFFGPGTRLTVL.